Ten or more counts support the clone carrying this T cell receptor (beta chain). What it binds is not known. Germline lookup yields CDR1 MNHNS and CDR2 SASEGT. Trimming took 6 bases from V and 5 from J, leaving 11 bases between them. This CDR3 is 13 amino acids long. The sample comes from a study of response to subunit inactivated influenza vaccine. Whole-study results and caveats: After each seasonal influenza vaccination, few new T cells are recruited, the authors suggested.

Each CDR3 protein is one row after TCRdb ran MiXCR on the RT-PCR reads. The table has 560,000 or so distinct CDR3 sequences, 7.6% seen once; the top ten hold roughly 13%. The sequence derives from a man aged 50-75 years who received an inactivated influenza vaccine. This chain connects TRBV6-1 to TRBJ1-5; D gene unclear. Specimen: PBMCs from blood, collected around 25 months after vaccination. The CDR3: CASRPDKDQPQHF. The CDR3 DNA sequence: TGTGCCAGCAGGCCAGACAAGGATCAGCCCCAGCATTTT.